This TCR beta chain comes out of a study of blood T cell repertoires in COVID-19. Study-level information: Donors in the United States, Italy and Spain gave samples during acute or convalescent COVID-19. The analysed material was cDNA or gDNA that came from T cells, B-cell-depleted T cells, or PBMCs.

Before they entered the study, exposed participants had met a COVID-19 case within 2 weeks. Germline assignment: CDR1 SGDLS and CDR2 YYNGEE. The CDR3 consists of 13 residues. Trimming shortened V by 7 bases and J by 1 base, and 11 bases separated the two germline ends. TCRdb's table, derived via immunoSEQ multiplex PCR, lists solely in-frame clones and lacks some. The data contain about 180,000 clones, 80% of them seen just once; the ten biggest clones take up around an eighth. The clonotype was recovered from a man in his sixties who had been exposed to COVID-19. This chain connects TRBV9 to TRBJ1-2; TRBD1 is a possible D gene (6 bases). Input material: PBMCs or T cells enriched from blood (not recorded which). The CDR3 is CASGRGDNYGYTF. In DNA form, the CDR3 reads TGTGCCAGCGGGAGGGGGGATAACTATGGCTACACCTTC.